What follows is one T cell receptor beta chain and its context. This clone's antigen is unknown. Nothing much larger sits one base from this clone, and base qualities are not available. CD8 naive samples were obtained by positive selection for CCR7 among CD45RO-negative cells, yielding a CD45RA+CCR7+ population from which TemRA cells were excluded. The donors were healthy, HIV-negative adults with no recently reported acute infections or vaccinations. All donors were Caucasian adults living in Nashville, Tennessee, USA. Blood was obtained by leukapheresis, after which PBMCs were separated by Ficoll-Histopaque density gradient centrifugation and cryopreserved in liquid nitrogen vapor phase. Purity and quantity of every magnetically sorted T cell population were checked by analytical flow cytometry. From each sorted fraction, genomic DNA was isolated and quantified by UV absorbance on a Nanodrop 2000c.

The data belong to a study of shared clonotypes between healthy human individuals (dated by TCRdb to 2018 to 2021). About the full investigation: The cohort included a few men and a couple of women between 18 and 49 years of age. Different laboratories and diverse techniques were used to prepare libraries and sequence TCR repertoires, to increase sequencing depth and limit assay-specific biases. For each donor, CD4 naive and CD4 memory were each given three plates, CD8 naive was given two plates, and CD8 memory was given one plate. Each donor's leukapheresis produced roughly between about 0.9 and 9.5 billion PBMCs. Blood TCR repertoires of about five healthy adults were deeply sequenced to estimate repertoire size and the extent of clonotype sharing between individuals.

Relative to germline, V is 1 base shorter and J is 4 bases shorter, with 8 bases between their ends. The germline V gene gives CDR1 as SGHDT and CDR2 as YYEEEE. Including the terminal cysteine and phenylalanine, the CDR3 comprises 13 residues. The sequence is cut down to CDR3 DNA, 39 bases in frame from base 1. Overall results and qualifications from the work: Pairwise subsampling indicated that sequencing depth was expected to affect the degree of clonotype sharing among donors. Even with the large sequencing depth, rarefaction of the sorted-subset datasets indicated that sequencing was incomplete. Estimated clonotype richness was generally larger for naive than for memory subsets. Sharing across several donors was observed for approximately 5% of naive CD4, over 3% of naive CD8, 2% to 2.5% of memory CD4, and about 0.4% of memory CD8 clonotypes. Clonotypes shared by all four sorted-subset donors showed higher generation probabilities than non-shared clonotypes. Sampling was restricted to blood, and TCR repertoires in tissue are likely to differ from TCR repertoires in blood. The small number of donors limited the genetic and exposure-history diversity represented.

TCR CDR3 regions were amplified from genomic DNA by multiplex PCR using the deep immunoSEQ assay. Extracted genomic DNA from each cell subset was spread evenly across all wells of several immunoSEQ 96-well plates, with each plate serving as a replicate. For sorted subsets, 150 to 250 ng genomic DNA, equal to tens of thousands of T cell genomes, was loaded into each replicate PCR. Purified libraries were measured with a Qubit 3.0 fluorometer, size-checked on a Bioanalyzer 2100, and measured again with the KAPA Library Quantification kit. Every immunoSEQ 96-well plate was sequenced on a dedicated single-read 150-cycle Illumina NextSeq 550 flow cell. In the paper's pipeline: Because the immunoSEQ output held only junctional sequences and lacked quality scores, the filtering could not match the filtering applied to full-length reads. To assign V/J genes and CDR3, sequences were annotated using PyIR, a Python wrapper for IgBLAST v1.9, with IMGT germline references. Any read was removed if the V/J assignment was weak (E-value above 1e-6), the CDR3 was missing, or the read contained stop codons, out-of-frame junctions, or ambiguous translated residues. A V3J clonotype was defined by an identical inferred V gene, J gene, and CDR3 amino acid sequence. The percentage overlap between two repertoires was calculated by dividing the number of shared unique clonotypes by the size of the smaller repertoire. Three approaches were used to assess repertoire richness: RTK rarefaction, the Chao1 estimator, and Recon v2.1 estimates of unobserved clonotypes. Generation probabilities were computed with OLGA for all TCRbeta clonotypes obtained by the gDNA method from four donors. TCRdb mirrors the immuneACCESS table, restricted to in-frame sequences. Some clones are absent from its copies; in checked studies, under half trace to an unresolved V gene, and the reason for the others is unknown. The V and J calls and the clone size are those of that table, but D and trimming were determined from the DNA. This sample lists some 2.1 million clones; just under 95% were detected once. Around 1.1% of the sample is taken by the ten largest.

The chain joins TRBV5-6 to TRBJ1-1, with the identity of the D gene unclear. This TCR derives from a man aged 18 to 35 in good health. The material sequenced was naive CD8+ T cells sorted from blood. This specimen's cell subset or site label, interpreted: CD45RA+CCR7+. The CDR3 has the sequence CASSLSSPTEAFF. At the DNA level, the sequence is TGTGCCAGCAGCTTGAGCAGCCCCACTGAAGCTTTCTTT.